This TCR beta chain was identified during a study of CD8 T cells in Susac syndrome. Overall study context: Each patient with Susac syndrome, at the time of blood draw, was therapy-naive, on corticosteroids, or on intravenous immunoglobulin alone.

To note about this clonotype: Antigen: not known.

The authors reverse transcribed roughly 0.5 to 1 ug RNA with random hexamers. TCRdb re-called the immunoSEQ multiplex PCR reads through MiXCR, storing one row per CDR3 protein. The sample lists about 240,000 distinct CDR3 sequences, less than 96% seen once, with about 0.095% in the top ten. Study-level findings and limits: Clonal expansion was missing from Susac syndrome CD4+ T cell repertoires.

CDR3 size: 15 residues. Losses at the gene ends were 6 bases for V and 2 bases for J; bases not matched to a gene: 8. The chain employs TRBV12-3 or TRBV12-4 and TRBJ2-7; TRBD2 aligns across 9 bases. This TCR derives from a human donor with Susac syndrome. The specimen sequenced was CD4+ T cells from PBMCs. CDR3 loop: CASSLGAGGPYEQYF. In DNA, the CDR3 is TGTGCCAGCAGCCTGGGGGCGGGAGGGCCCTACGAGCAGTACTTC.